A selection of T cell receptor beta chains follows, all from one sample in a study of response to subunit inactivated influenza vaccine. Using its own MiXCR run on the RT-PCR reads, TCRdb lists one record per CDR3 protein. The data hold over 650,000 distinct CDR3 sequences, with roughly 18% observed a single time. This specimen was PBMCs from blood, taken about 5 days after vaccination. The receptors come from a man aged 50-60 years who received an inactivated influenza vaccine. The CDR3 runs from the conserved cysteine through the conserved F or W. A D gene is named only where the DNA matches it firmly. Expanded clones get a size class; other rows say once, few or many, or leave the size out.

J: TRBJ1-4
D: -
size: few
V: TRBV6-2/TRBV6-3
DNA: TGTGCCAGCAGCCGAAACCCAGGGTTACTGGATGAAAAACTGTTTTTT
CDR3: CASSRNPGLLDEKLFF

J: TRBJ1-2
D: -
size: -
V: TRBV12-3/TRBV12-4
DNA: TGTGCCACCCGACGACAGAGATACCTCCCGGGCTACACCTTC
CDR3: CATRRQRYLPGYTF

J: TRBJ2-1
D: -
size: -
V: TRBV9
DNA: TGTGCCAGCAGTAACCCCGGGAAGTACAATGAGCAGTTCTTC
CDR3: CASSNPGKYNEQFF

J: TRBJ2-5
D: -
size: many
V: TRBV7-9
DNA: TGTGCCAGCAGCTTAGTCCAGGGACAAGAGACCCAGTACTTC
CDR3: CASSLVQGQETQYF

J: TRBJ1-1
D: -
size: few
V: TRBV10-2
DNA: TGCGCCAGCAGTGTCAAGAGAAACACTGAAGCTTTCTTT
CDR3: CASSVKRNTEAFF

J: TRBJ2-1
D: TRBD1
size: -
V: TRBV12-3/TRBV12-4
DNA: TGTGCCAGCACCAGGACAGGCTACAATGAGCAGTTCTTC
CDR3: CASTRTGYNEQFF

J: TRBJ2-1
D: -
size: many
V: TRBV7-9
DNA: TGTGCCAGCAGTCTAGGGGTAGGAGAGCAGTTCTTC
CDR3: CASSLGVGEQFF

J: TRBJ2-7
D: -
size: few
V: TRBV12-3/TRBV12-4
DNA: TGTGCCAGCGGACAGACAGACTCCTACGAGCAGTACTTC
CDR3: CASGQTDSYEQYF

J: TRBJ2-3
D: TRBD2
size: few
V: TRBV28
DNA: TGTGCCACCAGGACTAGCGGGGGCACAGATACGCAGTATTTT
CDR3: CATRTSGGTDTQYF

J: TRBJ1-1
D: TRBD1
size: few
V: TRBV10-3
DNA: TGTGCCATCAGTGGGACAGGGCTAAACACTGAAGCTTTCTTT
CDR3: CAISGTGLNTEAFF

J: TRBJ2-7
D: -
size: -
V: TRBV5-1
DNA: TGCGCCAGCAGCTTGAGCACCGGACAGACTTACGAGCAGTACTTC
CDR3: CASSLSTGQTYEQYF

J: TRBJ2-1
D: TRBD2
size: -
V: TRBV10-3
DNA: TGTGCCATCAGCCTGGCTGGGACTAGCGGTTACAATGAGCAGTTCTTC
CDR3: CAISLAGTSGYNEQFF

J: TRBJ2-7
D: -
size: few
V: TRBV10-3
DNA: TGTGCCATCAGTGTAGAAGGTAGCTACGAGCAGTACTTC
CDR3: CAISVEGSYEQYF

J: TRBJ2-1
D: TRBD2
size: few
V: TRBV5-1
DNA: TGCGCCAGCAGCAGACGCCTAGCGGGAGAGCTCAACAATGAGCAGTTCTTC
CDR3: CASSRRLAGELNNEQFF

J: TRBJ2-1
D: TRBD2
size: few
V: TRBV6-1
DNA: TGTGCCAGCAGGGGGGGGACTAGCCAAGGATACAATGAGCAGTTCTTC
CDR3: CASRGGTSQGYNEQFF

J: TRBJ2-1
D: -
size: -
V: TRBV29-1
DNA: TGCAGCGTTGAGGAGTCCATTTACAATGAGCAGTTCTTC
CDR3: CSVEESIYNEQFF

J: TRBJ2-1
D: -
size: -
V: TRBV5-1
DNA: TGCGCCAGCAGCCCAAGCCCCGACTACTTTGAGCAGTTCTTC
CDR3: CASSPSPDYFEQFF

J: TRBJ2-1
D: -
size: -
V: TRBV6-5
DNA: TGTGCCAGCAGTTACGATTTCGACTTCCGGGACAATGAGCAGTTCTTC
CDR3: CASSYDFDFRDNEQFF

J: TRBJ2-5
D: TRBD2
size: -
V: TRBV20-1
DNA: TGCAGTGCTAGAGATCTAACACTAGCGGGGGGAGAGACCCAGTACTTC
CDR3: CSARDLTLAGGETQYF

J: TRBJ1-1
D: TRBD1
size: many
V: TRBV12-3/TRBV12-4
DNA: TGTGCCAGCAGCTTAGGACAGGTCCTGTCAGCTTTCTTT
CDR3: CASSLGQVLSAFF

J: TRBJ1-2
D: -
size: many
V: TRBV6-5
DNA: TGTGCCAGCAGTTACTCGTTTGGGGACCTCTATGGCTACACCTTC
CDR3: CASSYSFGDLYGYTF

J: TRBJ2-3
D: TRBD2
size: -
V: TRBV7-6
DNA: TGTGCCAGCAGCCCACTAGCGGGGGGGCCCGCAGATACGCAGTATTTT
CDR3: CASSPLAGGPADTQYF

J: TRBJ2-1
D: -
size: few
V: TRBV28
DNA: TGTGCCAGCAGCGAATCGGGTGAGCAGTTCTTC
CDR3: CASSESGEQFF

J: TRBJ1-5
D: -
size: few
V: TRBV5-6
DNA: TGTGCCAGCAGCCTTGCGGGGTTTAATCAGCCCCAGCATTTT
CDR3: CASSLAGFNQPQHF

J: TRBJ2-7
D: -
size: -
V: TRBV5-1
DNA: TGCGCCAGCAGCCAAGTTACAGGGTCTTACGAGCAGTACTTC
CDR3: CASSQVTGSYEQYF

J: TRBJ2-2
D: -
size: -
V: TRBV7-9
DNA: TGTGCCAGCAGTTCCCTGCGAGTCCTTAACACCGGGGAGCTGTTTTTT
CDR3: CASSSLRVLNTGELFF

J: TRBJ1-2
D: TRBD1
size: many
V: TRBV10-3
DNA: TGTGCCATCAGTGCTGGACAGGGGCTCTATGGCTACACCTTC
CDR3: CAISAGQGLYGYTF

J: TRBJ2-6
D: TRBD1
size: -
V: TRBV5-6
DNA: TGTGCCAGCAGCTCGCCGGGACAGGGAAGGGTTGGGGCCAACGTCCTGACTTTC
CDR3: CASSSPGQGRVGANVLTF

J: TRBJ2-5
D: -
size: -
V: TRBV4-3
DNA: TGCGCCAGCAGCCAAGATTGGCCAGTCTTCCTCCGGGGGCAAGAGACCCAGTACTTC
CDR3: CASSQDWPVFLRGQETQYF

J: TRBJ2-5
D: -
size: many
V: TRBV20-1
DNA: TGCAGTGCAAACACCCCCTCGATTCGGCGGTCGTACCAAGAGACCCAGTACTTC
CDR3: CSANTPSIRRSYQETQYF

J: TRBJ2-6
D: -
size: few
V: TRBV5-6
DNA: TGTGCCAGCAGCTTTCCGGCCTCTGGGGCCAACGTCCTGACTTTC
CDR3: CASSFPASGANVLTF

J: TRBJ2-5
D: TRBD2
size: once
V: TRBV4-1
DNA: TGCGCCAGCAGCCAGACTAGCGGGGGGGCCGCGGAGACCCAGTACTTC
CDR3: CASSQTSGGAAETQYF

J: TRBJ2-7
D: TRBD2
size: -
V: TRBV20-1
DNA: TGCAGTGCTAGAGATCTAGCGGGAGTAACCGAGCAGTACTTC
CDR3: CSARDLAGVTEQYF

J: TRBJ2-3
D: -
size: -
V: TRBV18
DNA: TGTGCCAGCTCAAACATCGGGCCACCTGAAGATACGCAGTATTTT
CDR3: CASSNIGPPEDTQYF

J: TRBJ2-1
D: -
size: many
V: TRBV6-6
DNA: TGTGCCAGCAGTTACTTCGCGGGCGAGCAGTTCTTC
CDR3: CASSYFAGEQFF

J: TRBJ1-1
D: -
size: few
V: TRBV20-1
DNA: TGCAGTGCTAGAGTCAGACAGAGAAACACTGAAGCTTTCTTT
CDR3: CSARVRQRNTEAFF

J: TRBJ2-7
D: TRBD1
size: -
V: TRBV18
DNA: TGTGCCAGCTCACCGGGGACAGCCCACGAGCAGTACTTC
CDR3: CASSPGTAHEQYF

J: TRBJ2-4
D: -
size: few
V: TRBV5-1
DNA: TGCGCCAGCAGCCCCACGGCAATGGAAAACATTCAGTACTTC
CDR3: CASSPTAMENIQYF

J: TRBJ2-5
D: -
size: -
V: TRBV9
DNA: TGTGCCAGCAGCGTAGTAACCGGGGGTAAGGAGACCCAGTACTTC
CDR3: CASSVVTGGKETQYF

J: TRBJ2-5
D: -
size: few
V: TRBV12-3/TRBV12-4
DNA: TGTGCCAGCAGTTACAGGAGACAAGAGACCCAGTACTTC
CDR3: CASSYRRQETQYF

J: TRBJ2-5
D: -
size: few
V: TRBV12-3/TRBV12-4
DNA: TGTGCCAGCAGTTTTTTCCAGGGGGGAGAGACCCAGTACTTC
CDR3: CASSFFQGGETQYF

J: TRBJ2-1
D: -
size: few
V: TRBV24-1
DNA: TGTGCCACCGCCCCCCTACAGGGCCCGGGGCAGTTCTTC
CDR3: CATAPLQGPGQFF

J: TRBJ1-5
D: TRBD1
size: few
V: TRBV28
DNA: TGTGCCAGCAGTTTCAGGGGGTCTACCAATCAGCCCCAGCATTTT
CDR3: CASSFRGSTNQPQHF

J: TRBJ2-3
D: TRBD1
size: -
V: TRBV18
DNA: TGTGCCAGCTCGCCCGTAGGGGGCGTATTGGCGGAGAGCACAGATACGCAGTATTTT
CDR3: CASSPVGGVLAESTDTQYF

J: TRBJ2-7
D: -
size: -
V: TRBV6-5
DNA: TGTGCCAGCAGTTACCTGACCCAGGGGGAGCAGTACTTC
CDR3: CASSYLTQGEQYF

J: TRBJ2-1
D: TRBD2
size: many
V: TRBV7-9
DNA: TGTGCCAGCAGCTCAGCGGGAGGGTACTACAATGAGCAGTTCTTC
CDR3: CASSSAGGYYNEQFF

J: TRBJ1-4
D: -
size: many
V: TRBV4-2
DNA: TGTGCCAGCAGCCAAGAGCGGGGTTTACAAGAAAAACTGTTTTTT
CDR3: CASSQERGLQEKLFF

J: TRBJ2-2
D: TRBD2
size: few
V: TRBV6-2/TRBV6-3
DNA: TGTGCCAGCAGTTACGTATTAGCGGGAGTATTTACCGGGGAGCTGTTTTTT
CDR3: CASSYVLAGVFTGELFF

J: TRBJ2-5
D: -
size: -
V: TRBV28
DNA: TGTGCCAGCAGTTTATGGGCCGCGGTGGGGCTACAAGAGACCCAGTACTTC
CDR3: CASSLWAAVGLQETQYF

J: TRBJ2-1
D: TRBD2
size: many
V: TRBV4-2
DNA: TGTGCCAGCAGCCAAGCGGGGGGGAGCTCCTACAATGAGCAGTTCTTC
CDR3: CASSQAGGSSYNEQFF

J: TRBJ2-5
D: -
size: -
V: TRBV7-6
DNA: TGTGCCAGCAGCGCGAACAGGGGAGGGAGAGAGACCCAGTACTTC
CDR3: CASSANRGGRETQYF

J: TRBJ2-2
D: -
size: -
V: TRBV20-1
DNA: TGCAGTGCACGGACACGTAACACCGGGGAGCTGTTTTTT
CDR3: CSARTRNTGELFF

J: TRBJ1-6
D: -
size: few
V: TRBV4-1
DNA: TGCGCCAGCAGCCAAGAACGGAGCTCCTATAATTCACCCCTCCACTTT
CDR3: CASSQERSSYNSPLHF